Sequencing of this T cell receptor beta chain was carried out in a study of blood T cells in healthy people across ages. Whole-study findings and limits: Any changes in expanded clonotypes were possibly confounded, as donor CMV status remained unknown. Age brought a roughly linear fall in TCR beta diversity measured per million T cells.

With a J-beta primer mix and a sample-barcoded 5' primer, a second PCR ran about 7 to 11 cycles. Through a template-switch adaptor with 12 random nucleotides, each cDNA molecule received a tag. TCRdb called the 5' RACE reads again in MiXCR, with one record for every CDR3 protein. This sample yields about 1.7 million distinct CDR3 sequences, of which roughly 27% are seen a single time; 7.7% belongs to the top ten. The CDR3 runs 13 residues. V was pared by 3 bases and J by 6 bases, with 11 bases between. PBMCs numbering at least 7 million were isolated per sample. As to this clonotype: Its antigen is currently unknown.

The TCR was taken from a woman in her twenties or thirties in good health. Sequencing input: blood. The V call is TRBV12-3 or TRBV12-4, the J call TRBJ1-2; D is possibly TRBD1 (5 bases). The CDR3 DNA follows: TGTGCCAGCAGTTTGGGGTCCAGGGATGGCTACACCTTC. This translates into CASSLGSRDGYTF.